This T cell receptor (beta chain) was recovered during a study of T cells in Graves' hyperthyroidism and ophthalmopathy. This clonotype was found many times. CDR3 length: 13 residues. V shed 5 bases, J shed 7 bases, and the junction held 2 bases outside the gene matches. Germline V lookup: CDR1 LNHDA, CDR2 SQIVND (reference sequence). From RNA transcripts, TCR beta CDR3 regions were amplified. The HTBI primer set served for first-round RT-PCR of the TCR CDR3. One entry per CDR3 protein, called by TCRdb with MiXCR from the multiplex PCR reads. The sample holds around 180,000 distinct CDR3 sequences, about 17% seen once. Researchers barred patients who had uncontrolled infection, other autoimmune disease, pregnancy or lactation.

The sequenced sample was blood. The chain links TRBV19 to TRBJ1-6; 7 nucleotides match TRBD1. This receptor was obtained from a woman in her 50s with Graves' hyperthyroidism. CDR3: CASSSDRNSPLHF. CDR3 nucleotide sequence: TGTGCCAGTAGTTCGGACAGGAATTCACCCCTCCACTTT.